These 24 T cell receptor beta chains share one sample of origin, sequenced in a study of PD-1 blockade in mismatch repair-deficient tumors (dated by TCRdb to the late 2010s). Library generation was performed with the immunoSEQ multiplex PCR assay. The source is immuneACCESS, and TCRdb retained only in-frame sequences with V and J called. Part of the clones is not carried over; for the studies checked, unresolved V genes explain less than half of this, and the remainder is unexplained. For this sample the table gives approximately 50,000 clones, of which around 80% were detected only once. Jointly, the top ten make up around 3.4% of the sample. The source was peripheral blood, collected 4 weeks after starting pembrolizumab. The receptors here all came from an adult with mismatch repair-deficient cancer.

The chain joins TRBV30 to TRBJ1-1; D may be TRBD1 (6 bases). The CDR3 covers 14 residues. Per germline, CDR1 GTSNPN and CDR2 SVGIG (reference sequence). Trimming removed 1 base at V and 5 bases at J, with 14 bases between. In DNA form, the CDR3 reads TGTGCCTGGAGTGGTGGGGGCAGTAGGACTGAAGCTTTCTTT. Amino acid sequence: CAWSGGGSRTEAFF.

In its sample, this clone was seen a few times. The chain couples TRBV25-1 to TRBJ2-7; TRBD1 might be the D (5 bases). V was cut by 1 base and J by 4 bases, with 8 bases left in between. Germline CDR1 MGHDK, CDR2 SYGVNS. This CDR3 region has 13 residues. The CDR3 DNA reads as TGTGCCAGCAGTGAATCAGGGAAGTACGAGCAGTACTTC. Translating it yields CASSESGKYEQYF.

This clone was counted only a few times. The chain recombines TRBV5-1 with TRBJ2-7; D possibly corresponds to TRBD1 (5 bases). V was trimmed by 4 bases and J by 4 bases, leaving 18 bases between them. CDR1 is SGHRS, CDR2 YFSETQ, per germline. The CDR3 contains 15 residues. CDR3 DNA: TGCGCCAGCAGCCTGGTTTCGGCAGGGTCGTACGAGCAGTACTTC. Its protein product is CASSLVSAGSYEQYF.

This clone was seen only a few times. V is TRBV7-9 and J is TRBJ2-1; TRBD1 matches 7 bases. The CDR3 runs to 11 residues. Germline trimming cut 4 bases from V and 10 bases from J; bases unmatched to any gene: 1. Germline CDR1 reads SEHNR; CDR2 reads FQNEAQ (reference sequence). The CDR3 nucleotides read TGTGCCAGCAGCTCGGGACAGGAGCAGTTCTTC. Protein: CASSSGQEQFF.

This clone appeared a few times. This chain joins TRBV30 and TRBJ1-3; TRBD1 is a possible D gene (5 bases). The germline V and J ends were trimmed by 2 bases and 4 bases, with 12 bases remaining between them. There are 14 residues in the CDR3. The germline gives CDR1 GTSNPN, CDR2 SVGIG (reference sequence). Here the CDR3 DNA reads TGTGCCTGGAGTCCAGACAGTTTCGGAAACACCATATATTTT. Its translation is CAWSPDSFGNTIYF.

This chain links TRBV7-3 with TRBJ2-2, with D perhaps TRBD2 (6 bases). The V end was cut by 6 bases, the J end by 7 bases, with 15 bases between. The CDR3 has 14 residues. Per germline, CDR1 SGHTA and CDR2 FQGTGA. The CDR3: CASRPTGASGELFF. The CDR3 coding sequence is TGTGCCAGCAGACCCACGGGAGCAAGCGGGGAGCTGTTTTTT. Full variable domain (missing parts from reference TRBV7-3 and TRBJ2-2): GAGVSQTPSNKVTEKGKYVELRCDPISGHTALYWYRQSLGQGPEFLIYFQGTGAADDSGLPNDRFFAVRPEGSVSTLKIQRTERGDSAVYLCASRPTGASGELFFGEGSRLTVL.

This clone occurred a few times. This chain connects TRBV7-9 to TRBJ2-1; D may be TRBD1 or TRBD2 (5 bases each). This CDR3 is 13 amino acids long. The V end was cut by 1 base, the J end by 9 bases, with 10 bases between. CDR1 SEHNR and CDR2 FQNEAQ come from the germline V gene (reference sequence). The chain's CDR3 is CASSLVAGSEQFF. The DNA of the CDR3 is TGTGCCAGCAGCTTAGTTGCAGGGAGTGAGCAGTTCTTC. Complete variable domain (other parts from reference TRBV7-9 and TRBJ2-1): DTGVSQNPRHKITKRGQNVTFRCDPISEHNRLYWYRQTLGQGPEFLTYFQNEAQLEKSRLLSDRFSAERPKGSFSTLEIQRTEQGDSAMYLCASSLVAGSEQFFGPGTRLTVL.

This clone occurred a few times. The chain couples TRBV5-1 to TRBJ1-2; TRBD1 aligns across 9 bases. The trim removed 6 bases at V and 8 bases at J, leaving 11 bases unmatched. CDR1 SGHRS and CDR2 YFSETQ come from the germline V gene. CDR3 length equals 14 residues. CDR3 in amino acids: CASTRTGGARGYTF. In DNA, the CDR3 is TGCGCCAGCACTAGAACAGGGGGCGCGCGGGGCTACACCTTC.

V and J are TRBV19 and TRBJ2-2; 10 bases agree with TRBD2. This CDR3 spans 15 amino acids. The germline V gene has CDR1 LNHDA and CDR2 SQIVND (reference sequence). With V trimmed by 4 bases and J by 7 bases, 6 bases remained unmatched. CDR3 loop: CASSRASGSSGELFF. The DNA of the CDR3 is TGTGCCAGTAGTAGGGCTAGCGGGAGTAGCGGGGAGCTGTTTTTT.

The rearrangement uses TRBV28 and TRBJ2-5; D could derive from TRBD1 or TRBD2 (7 bases each). The CDR3 has 14 amino acids. Germline CDR1 and CDR2: MDHEN and SYDVKM. CDR3 bases: TGTGCTTACTCGGGGAGGGGGCGCAGGGAGACCCAGTACTTC. It specifies CAYSGRGRRETQYF.

This chain links TRBV29-1 with TRBJ2-1; 8 bases are shared with TRBD1. V lost 0 bases, J lost 7 bases, and 5 bases stayed unmatched. CDR3 length: 14 amino acids. CDR1 SQVTM and CDR2 ANQGSEA come from the germline V gene. The CDR3 sequence: CSVEDRTGWNEQFF. CDR3 sequence (DNA): TGCAGCGTTGAAGATAGGACAGGGTGGAATGAGCAGTTCTTC.

The chain couples TRBV15 to TRBJ1-1, with D possibly TRBD1 on 5 matching bases. V lost 5 bases to trimming and J lost 4 bases, with 11 bases between them. Germline assignment: CDR1 LNHNV and CDR2 YYDKDF (reference sequence). The CDR3 loop spans 13 amino acids. The CDR3 loop reads CATSPGVATEAFF. For the CDR3, the DNA is TGTGCCACCAGCCCGGGGGTGGCCACTGAAGCTTTCTTT.

The chain joins TRBV10-3 to TRBJ2-5, with 9 bases fitting TRBD1. The junction had 11 bases not matched to a gene; V was cut back by 4 bases and J by 5 bases. CDR1 and CDR2 (germline): ENHRY, SYGVKD. The CDR3 sequence is 16 residues long. CDR3 protein: CAISAGGQGVLETQYF. The CDR3 DNA reads as TGTGCCATCAGTGCCGGGGGACAGGGAGTTTTGGAGACCCAGTACTTC.

The genes are TRBV25-1 and TRBJ2-7, with TRBD1 matching over 7 bases. The CDR3 has 14 amino acids. Germline-derived CDR1 and CDR2 are MGHDK and SYGVNS. V lost 2 bases, J lost 7 bases, and 8 bases stayed unmatched. For the CDR3, the DNA is TGTGCCAGCAGTGAACCCAGGGGGATGGGGGAGCAGTACTTC. This encodes CASSEPRGMGEQYF.

The genes are TRBV28 and TRBJ1-5; no clear D. The CDR3 spans 13 residues. Germline CDR1 reads MDHEN; CDR2 reads SYDVKM. V dropped 2 bases and J dropped 9 bases, with 11 bases sitting between them. The CDR3 bases are TGTGCCAGCAGTTTACCCGGGAGTGGGCCCCAGCATTTT. It translates to CASSLPGSGPQHF.

The CDR3 sequence is CASSLTPGAGTEAFF. In DNA form, the CDR3 reads TGTGCCAGCAGTTTAACCCCAGGGGCAGGGACTGAAGCTTTCTTT. This chain connects TRBV27 to TRBJ1-1; the D gene is possibly TRBD1 (6 bases). The CDR3 extends over 15 amino acids. The ends were cut back, 2 bases at V and 5 bases at J, with 15 bases in the middle. The germline V gene encodes CDR1 MNHEY and CDR2 SMNVEV (reference sequence).

V usage is TRBV5-5 and J usage is TRBJ1-5; D gene ambiguous. This CDR3 region has 15 residues. V gave up 1 base and J gave up 3 bases, with 11 bases separating them. CDR1 is SGHKS and CDR2 is YYEKEE in the germline V gene (reference sequence). This CDR3 reads CASSLFSENNQPQHF. As DNA, the CDR3 is TGTGCCAGCAGCTTGTTTTCGGAGAACAATCAGCCCCAGCATTTT.

The chain couples TRBV25-1 to TRBJ2-3, with D possibly TRBD1 on 5 matching bases. The CDR3 sequence is 15 residues long. Trimming removed 0 bases at V and 6 bases at J, with 13 bases between. Germline-derived CDR1 and CDR2 are MGHDK and SYGVNS. This CDR3 reads CASSEYHRSRDTQYF. DNA of the CDR3: TGTGCCAGCAGTGAATACCACAGGTCAAGGGATACGCAGTATTTT. Using reference TRBV25-1 and TRBJ2-3 for the parts outside the CDR3, the full variable domain is EADIYQTPRYLVIGTGKKITLECSQTMGHDKMYWYQQDPGMELHLIHYSYGVNSTEKGDLSSESTVSRIRTEHFPLTLESARPSHTSQYLCASSEYHRSRDTQYFGPGTRLTVL.

CDR3 nucleotides: TGTGCCAGCAGCTTAGCTACGGGGAATGAGCAGTTCTTC. Protein product: CASSLATGNEQFF. The gene calls are TRBV7-8 and TRBJ2-1; TRBD2 is a possible D gene (5 bases). Germline V gene data show CDR1 as SGHVS and CDR2 as FQNEAQ. The ends were cut back, 0 bases at V and 7 bases at J, with 7 bases in the middle. The CDR3 spans 13 residues.

DNA for the CDR3: TGTGCCAGCAGAGCCCCCGGGGGTCAGCCCCAGCATTTT. Residues: CASRAPGGQPQHF. This chain joins TRBV6-1 and TRBJ1-5; a weak D match, TRBD1 (5 bases). Trimming left V 6 bases short and J 6 bases short, with 12 bases between. This CDR3 has 13 residues. The germline CDR1 and CDR2 sequences are MNHNS and SASEGT.

The rearrangement links TRBV7-6 to TRBJ2-3, with D possibly being TRBD2 (6 bases). CDR1 and CDR2 (germline): SGHVS, FNYEAQ. The CDR3 consists of 15 residues. Trimming cost V 1 base and J 2 bases, with 10 bases left between them. CDR3 protein: CASSLDGSFTDTQYF. Here the CDR3 DNA reads TGTGCCAGCAGCTTAGACGGGAGTTTCACAGATACGCAGTATTTT.

The V and J genes are TRBV7-9 and TRBJ1-2; 7 bases line up with TRBD1. CDR3 length: 12 residues. Germline V gives CDR1 SEHNR, CDR2 FQNEAQ (reference sequence). V dropped 5 bases and J dropped 8; count of bases not matched to a gene: 5. The CDR3 here is CASSEGALGYTF. DNA for the CDR3: TGTGCCAGCAGCGAGGGGGCCCTAGGCTACACCTTC.

The chain has TRBV9 and TRBJ1-1; D unclear. Germline V gene sequence: CDR1 SGDLS, CDR2 YYNGEE. The germline V and J ends were trimmed by 0 bases and 1 base, with 13 bases remaining between them. This CDR3 region has 16 residues. In DNA, the CDR3 is TGTGCCAGCAGCGTAGGTTGGCAGACTAAGAACACTGAAGCTTTCTTT. This gives the protein CASSVGWQTKNTEAFF.

The chain links TRBV7-2 to TRBJ2-7; D is unclear. The CDR3 spans 12 residues. CDR1 is SGHTA and CDR2 is FQGNSA in the germline V gene. V was cut by 4 bases and J by 3 bases, with 7 bases left in between. In DNA form, the CDR3 reads TGTGCCAGCAGCTCTTCATACTACGAGCAGTACTTC. This sequence encodes CASSSSYYEQYF. Using reference TRBV7-2 and TRBJ2-7 for the parts outside the CDR3, the full variable domain is GAGVSQSPSNKVTEKGKDVELRCDPISGHTALYWYRQSLGQGLEFLIYFQGNSAPDKSGLPSDRFSAERTGGSVSTLTIQRTQQEDSAVYLCASSSSYYEQYFGPGTRLTVT.